The text below deals with one T cell receptor (beta chain). Its antigen is currently unknown. A much larger clone lies a single base off, so this may be a read error. MiXCR, run by TCRdb on the reads, gives a single entry per CDR3 protein. The sample consists of about 100,000 distinct CDR3 sequences, 16% of them appearing once. The source of the sample is a study of T cell repertoires in cytomegalovirus infection. Study-level background: CMV infection plus the matching HLA type was flagged by public TCR beta signatures. Study-level points and caveats: Dominating the ex vivo response were HLA-C-restricted CMV-specific TCR beta clonotypes. Adding up the frequency of public TCR beta families identified people who carried CMV plus the relevant HLA.

The CDR3 is 17 amino acids. Germline assignment: CDR1 SGHVS and CDR2 FNYEAQ. V and J are TRBV7-6 and TRBJ2-2; TRBD2 is a possible D gene (6 bases). Sequencing used PBMCs. The clonotype comes from a human donor in good health (CMV status not recorded). Some clones in this sample may be carry-over from other donors' samples. In DNA form, the CDR3 reads TGTGCCAGCAGTCCAAGCGGAGGGTTTGGGAACACCGGGGAGCTGTGTTTT. It is translated as CASSPSGGFGNTGELCF. Full variable domain (outside the CDR3, taken from reference TRBV7-6 and TRBJ2-2): GAGVSQSPRYKVTKRGQDVALRCDPISGHVSLYWYRQALGQGPEFLTYFNYEAQQDKSGLPNDRFSAERPEGSISTLTIQRTEQRDSAMYRCASSPSGGFGNTGELCFGEGSRLTVL.